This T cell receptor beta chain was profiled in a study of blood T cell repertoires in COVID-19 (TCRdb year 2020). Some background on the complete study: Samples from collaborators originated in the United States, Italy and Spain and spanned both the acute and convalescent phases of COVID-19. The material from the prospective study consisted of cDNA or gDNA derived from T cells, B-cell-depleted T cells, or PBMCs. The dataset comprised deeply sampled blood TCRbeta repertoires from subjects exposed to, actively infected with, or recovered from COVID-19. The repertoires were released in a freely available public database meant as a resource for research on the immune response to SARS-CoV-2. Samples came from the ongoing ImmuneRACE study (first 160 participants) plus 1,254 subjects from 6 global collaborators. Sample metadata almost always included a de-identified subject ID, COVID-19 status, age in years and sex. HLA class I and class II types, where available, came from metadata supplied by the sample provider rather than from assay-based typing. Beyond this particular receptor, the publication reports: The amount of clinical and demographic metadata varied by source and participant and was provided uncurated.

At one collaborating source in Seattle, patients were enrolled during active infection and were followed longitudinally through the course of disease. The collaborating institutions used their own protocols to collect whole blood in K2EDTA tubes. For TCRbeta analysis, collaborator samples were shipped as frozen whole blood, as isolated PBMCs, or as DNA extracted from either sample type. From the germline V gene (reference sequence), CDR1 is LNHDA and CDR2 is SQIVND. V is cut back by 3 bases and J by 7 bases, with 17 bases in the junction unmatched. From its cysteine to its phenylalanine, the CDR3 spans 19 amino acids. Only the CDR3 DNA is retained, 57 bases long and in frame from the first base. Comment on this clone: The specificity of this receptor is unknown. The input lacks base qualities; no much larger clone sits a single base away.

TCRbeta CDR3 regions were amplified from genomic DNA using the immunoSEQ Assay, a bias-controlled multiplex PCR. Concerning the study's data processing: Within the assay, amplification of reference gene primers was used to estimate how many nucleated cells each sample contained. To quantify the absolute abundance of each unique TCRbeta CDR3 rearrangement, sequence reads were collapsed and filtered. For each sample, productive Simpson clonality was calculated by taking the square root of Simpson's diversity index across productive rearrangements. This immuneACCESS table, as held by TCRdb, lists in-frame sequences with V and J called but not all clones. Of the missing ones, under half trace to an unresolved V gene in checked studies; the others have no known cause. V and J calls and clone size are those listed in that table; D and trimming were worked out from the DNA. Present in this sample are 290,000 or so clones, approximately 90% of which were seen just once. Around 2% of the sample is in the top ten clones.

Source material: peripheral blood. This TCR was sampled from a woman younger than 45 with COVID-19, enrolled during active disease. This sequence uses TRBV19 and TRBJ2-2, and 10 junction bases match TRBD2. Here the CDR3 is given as CASSILIGLAGDGNGELFF. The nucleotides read TGTGCCAGTAGTATCCTTATCGGGCTAGCGGGAGACGGGAACGGGGAGCTGTTTTTT. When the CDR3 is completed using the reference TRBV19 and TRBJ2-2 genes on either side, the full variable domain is DGGITQSPKYLFRKEGQNVTLSCEQNLNHDAMYWYRQDPGQGLRLIYYSQIVNDFQKGDIAEGYSVSREKKESFPLTVTSAQKNPTAFYLCASSILIGLAGDGNGELFFGEGSRLTVL.